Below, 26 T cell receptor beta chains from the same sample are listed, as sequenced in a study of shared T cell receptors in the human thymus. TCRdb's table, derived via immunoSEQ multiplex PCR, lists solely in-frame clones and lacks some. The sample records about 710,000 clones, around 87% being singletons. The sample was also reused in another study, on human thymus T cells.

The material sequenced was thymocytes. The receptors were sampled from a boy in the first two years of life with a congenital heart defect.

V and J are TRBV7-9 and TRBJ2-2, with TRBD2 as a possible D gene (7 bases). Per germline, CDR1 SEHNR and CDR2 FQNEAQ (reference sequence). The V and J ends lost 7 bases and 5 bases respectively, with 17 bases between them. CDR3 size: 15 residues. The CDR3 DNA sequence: TGTGCCAGCATGGGGTCGGGGGGCGCAACCGGGGAGCTGTTTTTT. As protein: CASMGSGGATGELFF. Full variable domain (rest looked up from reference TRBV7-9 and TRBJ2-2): DTGVSQNPRHKITKRGQNVTFRCDPISEHNRLYWYRQTLGQGPEFLTYFQNEAQLEKSRLLSDRFSAERPKGSFSTLEIQRTEQGDSAMYLCASMGSGGATGELFFGEGSRLTVL.

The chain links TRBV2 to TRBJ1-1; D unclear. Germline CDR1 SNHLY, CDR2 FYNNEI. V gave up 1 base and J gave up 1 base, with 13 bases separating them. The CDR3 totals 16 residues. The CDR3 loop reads CASSEGFRRENTEAFF. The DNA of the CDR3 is TGTGCCAGCAGTGAAGGGTTCAGGAGGGAGAACACTGAAGCTTTCTTT.

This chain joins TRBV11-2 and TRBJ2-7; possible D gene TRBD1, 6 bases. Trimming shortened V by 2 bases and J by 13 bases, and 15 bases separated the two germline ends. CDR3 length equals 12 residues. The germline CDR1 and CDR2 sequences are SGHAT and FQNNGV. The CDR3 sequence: CASSLRCQGIYF. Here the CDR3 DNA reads TGTGCCAGCAGCTTAAGGTGCCAGGGGATCTACTTC.

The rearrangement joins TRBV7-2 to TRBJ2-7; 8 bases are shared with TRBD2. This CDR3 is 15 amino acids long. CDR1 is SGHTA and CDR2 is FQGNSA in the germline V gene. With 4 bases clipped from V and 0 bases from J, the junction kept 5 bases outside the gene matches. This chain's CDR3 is CASSSLAGRSYEQYF. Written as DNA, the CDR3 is TGTGCCAGCAGCTCGTTAGCGGGGCGCTCCTACGAGCAGTACTTC. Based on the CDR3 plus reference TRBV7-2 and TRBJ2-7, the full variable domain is GAGVSQSPSNKVTEKGKDVELRCDPISGHTALYWYRQSLGQGLEFLIYFQGNSAPDKSGLPSDRFSAERTGGSVSTLTIQRTQQEDSAVYLCASSSLAGRSYEQYFGPGTRLTVT.

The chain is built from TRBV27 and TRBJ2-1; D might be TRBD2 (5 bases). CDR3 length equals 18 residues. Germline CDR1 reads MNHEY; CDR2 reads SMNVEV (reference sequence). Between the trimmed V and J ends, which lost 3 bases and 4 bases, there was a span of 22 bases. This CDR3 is CASSFIPKAEVGYNEQFF. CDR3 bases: TGTGCCAGCAGTTTTATCCCAAAAGCGGAGGTGGGATACAATGAGCAGTTCTTC.

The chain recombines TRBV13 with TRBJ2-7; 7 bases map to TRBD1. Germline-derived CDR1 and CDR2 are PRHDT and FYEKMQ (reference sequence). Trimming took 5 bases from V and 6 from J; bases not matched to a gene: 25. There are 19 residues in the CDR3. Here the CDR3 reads CASSAPRGFVVLPLSEQYF. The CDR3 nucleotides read TGTGCCAGCAGCGCACCCAGGGGGTTCGTGGTACTACCGCTCTCCGAGCAGTACTTC.

CDR3 coding DNA: TGTGCCAGTAGGGTCAGGGTAACCACAGATACGCAGTATTTT. It translates to CASRVRVTTDTQYF. The rearrangement joins TRBV19 to TRBJ2-3; D is possibly TRBD1 (5 bases). CDR1 is LNHDA, CDR2 SQIVND, per germline (reference sequence). Trimming took 6 bases from V and 2 from J, leaving 12 bases between them. This CDR3 region has 14 residues.

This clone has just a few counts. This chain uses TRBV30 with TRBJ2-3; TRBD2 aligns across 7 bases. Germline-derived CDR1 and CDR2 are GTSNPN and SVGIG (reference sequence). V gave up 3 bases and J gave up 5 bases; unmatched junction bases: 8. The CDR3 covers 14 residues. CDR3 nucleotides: TGTGCCTGGAGGTGGGCGGGAGCTAAAGATACGCAGTATTTT. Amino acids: CAWRWAGAKDTQYF.

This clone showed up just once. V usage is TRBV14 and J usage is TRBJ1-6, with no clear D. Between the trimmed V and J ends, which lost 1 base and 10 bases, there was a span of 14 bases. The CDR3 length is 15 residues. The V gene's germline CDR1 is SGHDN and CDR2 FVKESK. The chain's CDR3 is CASSQVLHGNSPLHF. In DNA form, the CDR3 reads TGTGCCAGCAGCCAAGTACTTCACGGGAACTCACCCCTCCACTTT.

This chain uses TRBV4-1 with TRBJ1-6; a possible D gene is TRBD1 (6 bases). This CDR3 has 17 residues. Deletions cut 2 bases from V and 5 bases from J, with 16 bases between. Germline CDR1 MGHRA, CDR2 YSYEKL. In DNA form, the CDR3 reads TGCGCCAGCAGCCAAAATCGACAGGTTTGGGATAATTCACCCCTCCACTTT. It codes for CASSQNRQVWDNSPLHF.

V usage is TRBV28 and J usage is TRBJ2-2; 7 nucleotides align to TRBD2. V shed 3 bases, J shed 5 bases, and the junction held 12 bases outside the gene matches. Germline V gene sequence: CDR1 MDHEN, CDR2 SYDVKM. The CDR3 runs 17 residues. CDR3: CASSFRRLAIRTGELFF. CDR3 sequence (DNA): TGTGCCAGCAGTTTTCGACGACTAGCTATTCGAACCGGGGAGCTGTTTTTT.

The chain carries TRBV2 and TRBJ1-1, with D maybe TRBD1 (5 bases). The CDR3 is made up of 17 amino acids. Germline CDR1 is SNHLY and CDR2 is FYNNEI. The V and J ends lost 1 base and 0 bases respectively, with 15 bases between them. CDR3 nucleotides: TGTGCCAGCAGTGAAGTGGGGATAGGGGTCATGAACACTGAAGCTTTCTTT. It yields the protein CASSEVGIGVMNTEAFF.

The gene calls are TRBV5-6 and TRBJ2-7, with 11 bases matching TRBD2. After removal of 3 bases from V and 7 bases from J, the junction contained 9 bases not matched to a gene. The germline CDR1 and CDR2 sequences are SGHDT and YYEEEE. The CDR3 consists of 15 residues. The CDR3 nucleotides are TGTGCCAGCAGCTCCTCGACTAGCGGGAAGGGGGAGCAGTACTTC. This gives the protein CASSSSTSGKGEQYF. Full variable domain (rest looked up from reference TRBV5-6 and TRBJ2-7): DAGVTQSPTHLIKTRGQQVTLRCSPKSGHDTVSWYQQALGQGPQFIFQYYEEEERQRGNFPDRFSGHQFPNYSSELNVNALLLGDSALYLCASSSSTSGKGEQYFGPGTRLTVT.

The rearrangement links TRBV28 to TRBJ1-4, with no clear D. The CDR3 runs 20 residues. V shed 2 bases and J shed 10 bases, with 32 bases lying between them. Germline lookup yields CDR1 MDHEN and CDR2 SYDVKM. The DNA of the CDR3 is TGTGCCAGCAGTTTAGGCCTGAGAGGTACCCAAAGGTGGCTGAAAGGAAAACTGTTTTTT. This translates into CASSLGLRGTQRWLKGKLFF.

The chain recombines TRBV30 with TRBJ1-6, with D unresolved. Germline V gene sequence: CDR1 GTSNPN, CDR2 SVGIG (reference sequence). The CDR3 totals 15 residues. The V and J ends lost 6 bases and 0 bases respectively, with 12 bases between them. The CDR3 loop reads CACEYSSSYNSPLHF. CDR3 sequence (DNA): TGTGCCTGTGAATACAGCAGCTCCTATAATTCACCCCTCCACTTT. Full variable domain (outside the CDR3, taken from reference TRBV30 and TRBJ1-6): SQTIHQWPATLVQPVGSPLSLECTVEGTSNPNLYWYRQAAGRGLQLLFYSVGIGQISSEVPQNLSASRPQDRQFILSSKKLLLSDSGFYLCACEYSSSYNSPLHFGNGTRLTVT.

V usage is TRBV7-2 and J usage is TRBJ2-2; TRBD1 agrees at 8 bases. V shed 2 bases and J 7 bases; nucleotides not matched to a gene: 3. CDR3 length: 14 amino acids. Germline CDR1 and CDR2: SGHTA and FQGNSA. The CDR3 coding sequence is TGTGCCAGCAGCTTAAGGACAGGGTACGGGGAGCTGTTTTTT. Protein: CASSLRTGYGELFF.

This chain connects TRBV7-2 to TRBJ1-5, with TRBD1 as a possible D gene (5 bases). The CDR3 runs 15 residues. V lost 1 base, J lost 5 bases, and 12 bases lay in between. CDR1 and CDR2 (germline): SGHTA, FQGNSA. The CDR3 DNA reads TGTGCCAGCAGCTTAGAACAGGAACTCTATCAGCCCCAGCATTTT. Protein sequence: CASSLEQELYQPQHF.

The CDR3 sequence: CASRTGTYPSYNEQFF. The CDR3 region has the DNA TGCGCCAGCAGGACCGGGACTTACCCCTCCTACAATGAGCAGTTCTTC. The chain carries TRBV5-1 and TRBJ2-1, with D perhaps matching TRBD2 (6 bases). Germline V gives CDR1 SGHRS, CDR2 YFSETQ. Trimming left V 5 bases short and J 0 bases short, with 15 bases between. There are 16 residues in the CDR3.

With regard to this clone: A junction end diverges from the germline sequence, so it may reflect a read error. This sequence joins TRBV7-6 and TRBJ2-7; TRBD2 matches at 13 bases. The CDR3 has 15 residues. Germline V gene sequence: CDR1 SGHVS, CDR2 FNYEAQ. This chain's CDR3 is CTSSPRTSGGLEQYF. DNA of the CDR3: TGTACCAGCAGCCCGCGGACTAGCGGGGGTCTTGAGCAGTACTTC.

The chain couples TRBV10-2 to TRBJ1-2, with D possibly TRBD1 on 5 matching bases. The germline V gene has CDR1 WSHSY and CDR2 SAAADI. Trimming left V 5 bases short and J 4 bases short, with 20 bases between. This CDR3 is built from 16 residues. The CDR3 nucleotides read TGCGCCAGCAGTCTCAGGGCTTGGGAAAGCAGCTATGGCTACACCTTC. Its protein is CASSLRAWESSYGYTF.

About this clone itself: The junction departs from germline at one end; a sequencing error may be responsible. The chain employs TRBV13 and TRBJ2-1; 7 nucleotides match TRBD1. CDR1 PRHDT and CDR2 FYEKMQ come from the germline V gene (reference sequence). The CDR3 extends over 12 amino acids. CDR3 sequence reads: CASSLLGEGAIF. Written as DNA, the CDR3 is TGTGCCAGCAGCTTATTGGGAGAGGGGGCAATCTTC. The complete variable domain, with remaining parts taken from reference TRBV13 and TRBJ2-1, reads AAGVIQSPRHLIKEKRETATLKCYPIPRHDTVYWYQQGPGQDPQFLISFYEKMQSDKGSIPDRFSAQQFSDYHSELNMSSLELGDSALYFCASSLLGEGAIFGPGTRLTVL.

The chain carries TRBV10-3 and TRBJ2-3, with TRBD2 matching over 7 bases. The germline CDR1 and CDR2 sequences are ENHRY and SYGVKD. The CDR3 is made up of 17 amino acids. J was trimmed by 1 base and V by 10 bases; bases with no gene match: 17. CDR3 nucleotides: TGTGCCACCGGGAAGACCCAAAGCGGGATGGGCACAGATACGCAGTATTTT. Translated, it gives CATGKTQSGMGTDTQYF.

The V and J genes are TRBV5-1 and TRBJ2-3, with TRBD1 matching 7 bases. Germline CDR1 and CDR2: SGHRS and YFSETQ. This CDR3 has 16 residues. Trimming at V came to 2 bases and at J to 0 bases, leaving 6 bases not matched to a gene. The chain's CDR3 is CASSLKQGRSTDTQYF. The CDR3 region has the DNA TGCGCCAGCAGCTTAAAACAGGGGCGAAGCACAGATACGCAGTATTTT.

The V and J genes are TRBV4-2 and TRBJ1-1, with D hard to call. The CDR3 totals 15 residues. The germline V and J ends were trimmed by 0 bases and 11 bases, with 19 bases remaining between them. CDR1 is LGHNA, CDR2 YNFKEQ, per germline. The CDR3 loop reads CASSQDYVAPRAAFF. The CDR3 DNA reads TGTGCCAGCAGCCAAGATTATGTAGCCCCCCGAGCGGCTTTCTTT.

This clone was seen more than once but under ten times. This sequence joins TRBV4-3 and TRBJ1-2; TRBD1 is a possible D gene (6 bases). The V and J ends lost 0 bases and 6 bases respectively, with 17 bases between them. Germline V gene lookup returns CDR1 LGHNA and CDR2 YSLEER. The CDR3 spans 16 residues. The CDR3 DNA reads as TGCGCCAGCAGCCAAGACGACGGACAGAATAGTAATGGCTACACCTTC. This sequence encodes CASSQDDGQNSNGYTF.

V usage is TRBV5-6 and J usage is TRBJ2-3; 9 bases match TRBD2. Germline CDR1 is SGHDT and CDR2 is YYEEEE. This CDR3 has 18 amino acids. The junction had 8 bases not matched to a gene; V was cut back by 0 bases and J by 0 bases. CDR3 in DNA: TGTGCCAGCAGCTTGGCTAGCGGGAAAATCGCTAGCACAGATACGCAGTATTTT. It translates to CASSLASGKIASTDTQYF.